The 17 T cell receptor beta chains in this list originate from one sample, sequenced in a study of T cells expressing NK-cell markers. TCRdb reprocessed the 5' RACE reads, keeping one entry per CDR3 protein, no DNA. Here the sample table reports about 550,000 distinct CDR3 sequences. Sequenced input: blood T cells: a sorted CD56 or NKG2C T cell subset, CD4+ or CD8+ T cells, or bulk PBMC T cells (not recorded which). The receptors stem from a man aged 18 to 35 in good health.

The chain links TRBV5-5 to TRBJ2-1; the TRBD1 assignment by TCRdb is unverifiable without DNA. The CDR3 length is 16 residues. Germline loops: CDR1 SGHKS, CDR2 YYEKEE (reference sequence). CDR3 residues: CASSLIGGLSYNEQFF.

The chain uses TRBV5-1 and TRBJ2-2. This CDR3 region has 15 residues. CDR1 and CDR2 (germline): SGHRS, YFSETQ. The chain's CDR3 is CASSLTETNTGELFF.

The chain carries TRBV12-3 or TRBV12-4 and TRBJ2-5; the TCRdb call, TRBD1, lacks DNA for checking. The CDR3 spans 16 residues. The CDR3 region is CASSLIGTDDVGTQYF.

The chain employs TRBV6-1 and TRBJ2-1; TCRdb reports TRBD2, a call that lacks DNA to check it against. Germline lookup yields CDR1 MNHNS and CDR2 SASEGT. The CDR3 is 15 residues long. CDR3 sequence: CASSEARGRSNEQFF.

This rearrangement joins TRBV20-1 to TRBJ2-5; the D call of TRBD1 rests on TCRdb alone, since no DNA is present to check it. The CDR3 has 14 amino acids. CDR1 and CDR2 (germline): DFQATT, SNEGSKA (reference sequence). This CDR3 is CSGSPAGIQETQYF.

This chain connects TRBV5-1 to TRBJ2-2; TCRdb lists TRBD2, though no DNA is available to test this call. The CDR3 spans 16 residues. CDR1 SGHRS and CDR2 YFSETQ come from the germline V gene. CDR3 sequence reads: CASSLGVGDGTGELFF.

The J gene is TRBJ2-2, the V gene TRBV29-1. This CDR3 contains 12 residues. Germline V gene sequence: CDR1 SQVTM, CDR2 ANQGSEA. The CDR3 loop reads CSVGLATGELFF.

CDR3 sequence reads: CASSLYLAGGSYEQYF. V and J are TRBV11-2 and TRBJ2-7; the D call of TRBD2 rests on TCRdb alone, since no DNA is present to check it. Per germline, CDR1 SGHAT and CDR2 FQNNGV. The CDR3 totals 16 residues.

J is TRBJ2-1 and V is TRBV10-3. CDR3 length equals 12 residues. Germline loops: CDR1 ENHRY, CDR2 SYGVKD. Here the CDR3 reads CATRDSTDEQFF.

The CDR3 loop is CAISAGTSGIDEQFF. The V call is TRBV10-3, the J call TRBJ2-1; TCRdb indicates TRBD2, and absent DNA this call remains unverified. CDR1 ENHRY and CDR2 SYGVKD come from the germline V gene. The CDR3 sequence is 15 residues long.

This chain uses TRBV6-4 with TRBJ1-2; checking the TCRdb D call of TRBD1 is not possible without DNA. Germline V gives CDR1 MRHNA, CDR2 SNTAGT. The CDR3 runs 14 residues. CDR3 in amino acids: CASSDSSPPYGYTF.

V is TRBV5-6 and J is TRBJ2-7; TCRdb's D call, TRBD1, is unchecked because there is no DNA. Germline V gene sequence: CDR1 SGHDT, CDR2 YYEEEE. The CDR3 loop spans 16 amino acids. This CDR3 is CASSLTKGDVSYEQYF.

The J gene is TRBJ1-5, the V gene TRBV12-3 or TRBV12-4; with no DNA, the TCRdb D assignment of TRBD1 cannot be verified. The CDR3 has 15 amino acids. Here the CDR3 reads CASSPEGTVNQPQHF.

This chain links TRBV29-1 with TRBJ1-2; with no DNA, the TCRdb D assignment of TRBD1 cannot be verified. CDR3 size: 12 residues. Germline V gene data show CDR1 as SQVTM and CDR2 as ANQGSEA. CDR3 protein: CSVEVQVGSHTF.

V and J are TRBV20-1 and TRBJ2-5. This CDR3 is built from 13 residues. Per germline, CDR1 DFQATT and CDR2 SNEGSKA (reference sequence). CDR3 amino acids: CSARGVSGETQYF.

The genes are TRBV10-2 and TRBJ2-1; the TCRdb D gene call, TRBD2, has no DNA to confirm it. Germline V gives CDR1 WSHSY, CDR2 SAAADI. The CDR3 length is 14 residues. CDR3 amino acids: CASSEIATPEWQFF.

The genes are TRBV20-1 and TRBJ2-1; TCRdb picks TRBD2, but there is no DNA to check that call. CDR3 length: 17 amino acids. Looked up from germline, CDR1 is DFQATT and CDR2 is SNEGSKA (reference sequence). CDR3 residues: CSASPRDSGRAENEQFF.